The next 22 T cell receptor beta chains were all read from a single sample in a study of CD8 T cells in ankylosing spondylitis. TCRdb recomputed calls from the 5' RACE reads with MiXCR, one row per CDR3 protein. Altogether 200,000 or so distinct CDR3 sequences are present, 15% to 20% being singletons, with the ten largest covering 4.3%. The sample was blood, either unsorted or a sorted T cell fraction (not recorded which). The receptors derive from a male donor between 5 and 35 years old with ankylosing spondylitis or in good health (not recorded which).

The table lists this clonotype with many counts. The chain has TRBV24-1 and TRBJ2-2; 7 nucleotides agree with TRBD1. There are 17 residues in the CDR3. Germline CDR1 reads KGHDR; CDR2 reads SFDVKD. With 0 bases clipped from V and 0 bases from J, the junction kept 3 bases outside the gene matches. The CDR3 is CATSDLTGTANTGELFF. The CDR3 DNA reads as TGTGCCACCAGTGATTTGACCGGGACAGCGAACACCGGGGAGCTGTTTTTT.

This clonotype appeared many times. The genes are TRBV4-1 and TRBJ1-5, with a weak D call TRBD1 (6 bases). V lost 0 bases to trimming and J lost 9 bases, with 18 bases between them. The CDR3 totals 16 residues. The V gene's germline CDR1 is MGHRA and CDR2 YSYEKL. CDR3 nucleotides: TGCGCCAGCAGCCAAGATCTAGGGGGGTCAGGTAGGCCCCAGCATTTT. Its translation is CASSQDLGGSGRPQHF.

This clonotype was seen at least ten times. The gene calls are TRBV7-8 and TRBJ2-1; 14 bases match TRBD2. V trimming: 0 bases; J trimming: 3 bases; junction bases outside the gene matches: 1. The germline CDR1 and CDR2 sequences are SGHVS and FQNEAQ. This CDR3 has 17 residues. CDR3 loop: CASSLATSGRVYNEQFF. CDR3 nucleotides: TGTGCCAGCAGCTTAGCGACTAGCGGGAGGGTCTACAATGAGCAGTTCTTC.

The gene calls are TRBV12-3 or TRBV12-4 and TRBJ2-3; TRBD2 matches 11 bases. Trimming removed 4 bases from V and 7 bases from J; junction bases left unmatched: 10. The CDR3 extends over 16 amino acids. CDR3 coding DNA: TGTGCCAGCAGTTCACAAACTAGCGGGAGAACGTATACGCAGTATTTT. The encoded protein is CASSSQTSGRTYTQYF.

V usage is TRBV2 and J usage is TRBJ2-2; a weak D match, TRBD2 (5 bases). Trimming took off 7 bases at V and 4 bases at J, with 13 bases between the two ends. This CDR3 contains 14 residues. In germline, CDR1 is SNHLY, CDR2 FYNNEI. The DNA of the CDR3 is TGTGCCAGCATTGGGAGTACGGGCACCGGGGAGCTGTTTTTT. Its protein product is CASIGSTGTGELFF.

This clonotype was detected ten times or more. The CDR3 nucleotides are TGTGCCAGTAGTAACGGACAGAAGCCCTCACCCCTCCACTTT. This translates into CASSNGQKPSPLHF. The chain links TRBV19 to TRBJ1-6; D might be TRBD1 (6 bases). Germline CDR1 LNHDA, CDR2 SQIVND (reference sequence). V was shortened by 4 bases and J by 10 bases, with 14 bases between the two germline ends. The CDR3 has 14 residues.

This clonotype was counted at least ten times. This chain links TRBV5-1 with TRBJ2-3, with 9 bases identical to TRBD2. The V segment lost 8 bases and the J segment 1 base; nucleotides outside the gene matches: 14. Germline assignment: CDR1 SGHRS and CDR2 YFSETQ. The length of the CDR3 is 17 residues. The CDR3: CASKRLAGPSRTDTQYF. CDR3 DNA sequence: TGCGCCAGTAAGAGGCTAGCGGGACCCTCTCGCACAGATACGCAGTATTTT.

This clonotype was seen many times. J is TRBJ1-3 and V is TRBV11-2; D unresolved. Per germline, CDR1 SGHAT and CDR2 FQNNGV. This CDR3 region has 15 residues. V was trimmed by 2 bases and J by 0 bases, leaving 8 bases between them. CDR3 nucleotides: TGTGCCAGCAGCTTAATCGGCACCTCTGGAAACACCATATATTTT. Its translation is CASSLIGTSGNTIYF.

This clonotype has ten or more counts. The J gene is TRBJ1-1, the V gene TRBV5-1; 9 bases match TRBD1. The V gene's germline CDR1 is SGHRS and CDR2 YFSETQ. This CDR3 region has 14 residues. V shed 4 bases, J shed 7 bases, and the junction held 8 bases outside the gene matches. The CDR3 sequence: CASSPGQGTLEAFF. DNA of the CDR3: TGCGCCAGCAGCCCGGGACAGGGTACCCTTGAAGCTTTCTTT.

The chain carries TRBV3-1 and TRBJ2-3; D not certain. The germline V gene has CDR1 LGHDT and CDR2 YNNKEL (reference sequence). The CDR3 consists of 14 residues. The V and J ends lost 1 base and 1 base respectively, with 6 bases between them. The CDR3 bases are TGTGCCAGCAGCCAAGCCGCGGGCACAGATACGCAGTATTTT. This translates into CASSQAAGTDTQYF.

This chain links TRBV7-2 with TRBJ2-7, with D maybe TRBD2 (5 bases). Per the germline V gene, CDR1 is SGHTA and CDR2 is FQGNSA. Trimming cost V 4 bases and J 0 bases, with 13 bases left between them. This CDR3 has 15 residues. This CDR3 is CASSWTPGSSYEQYF. DNA for the CDR3: TGTGCCAGCAGCTGGACCCCGGGGAGCTCCTACGAGCAGTACTTC.

This clonotype has ten or more counts. V and J are TRBV6-1 and TRBJ2-7; D perhaps matches TRBD2 (5 bases). V lost 7 bases, J lost 1 base, and 11 bases lay in between. Germline V lookup: CDR1 MNHNS, CDR2 SASEGT. There are 13 residues in the CDR3. CDR3 residues: CASKDSDSYEQYF. Written as DNA, the CDR3 is TGTGCCAGCAAGGACTCTGATTCCTACGAGCAGTACTTC.

There are many counts of this clonotype. The gene calls are TRBV10-3 and TRBJ1-1; TRBD1 is a possible D gene (5 bases). The CDR3 runs to 13 residues. The germline V gene has CDR1 ENHRY and CDR2 SYGVKD. Trimming cost V 10 bases and J 6 bases, with 18 bases left between them. The CDR3 is CATRVGPVPEAFF. The CDR3 DNA reads TGTGCCACCCGAGTGGGACCGGTGCCTGAAGCTTTCTTT.

This clonotype was picked up many times. J is TRBJ2-1 and V is TRBV7-6; 14 bases are a match to TRBD2. CDR1 is SGHVS, CDR2 FNYEAQ, per germline. The CDR3 loop spans 17 amino acids. V gave up 5 bases and J gave up 9 bases; unmatched junction bases: 12. The CDR3 DNA reads as TGTGCCAGCAGCCTGGGACTAGCGGGAGCTCAGTTTGGTGAGCAGTTCTTC. It yields the protein CASSLGLAGAQFGEQFF.

This clonotype was seen ten or more times. The V call is TRBV6-2 or TRBV6-3, the J call TRBJ2-7, with D possibly TRBD1 on 6 matching bases. V was trimmed by 2 bases and J by 3 bases, leaving 8 bases between them. Germline V gene lookup returns CDR1 MNHEY and CDR2 SVGEGT. The CDR3 length is 13 residues. CDR3 region: CASSYAGDYEQYV. The CDR3 DNA reads TGTGCCAGCAGTTACGCAGGGGACTACGAGCAGTACGTC.

J is TRBJ2-7 and V is TRBV18, with D possibly TRBD2 on 5 matching bases. V lost 2 bases, J lost 4 bases, and 12 bases lay in between. The CDR3 contains 14 residues. Germline CDR1 is KGHSH and CDR2 is LQKENI. The CDR3 loop is CASSPTGTTYEQYV. CDR3 nucleotides: TGTGCCAGCTCACCAACGGGAACAACTTACGAGCAGTACGTC.

The sample holds many counts of this clonotype. This rearrangement joins TRBV12-3 or TRBV12-4 to TRBJ2-1; tentative D call: TRBD2 (6 bases). The length of the CDR3 is 15 residues. Deletions cut 1 base from V and 4 bases from J, with 11 bases between. For the CDR3, the DNA is TGTGCCAGCAGTTTAGAGGCGGGGCGGTACAATGAGCAGTTCTTC. It yields the protein CASSLEAGRYNEQFF.

Ten or more counts support this clonotype. The chain carries TRBV7-2 and TRBJ2-3; D may be TRBD2 (6 bases). Germline V gives CDR1 SGHTA, CDR2 FQGNSA. V shed 0 bases and J shed 2 bases, with 12 bases lying between them. The CDR3 loop spans 16 amino acids. The CDR3 loop is CASSLAGGLFTDTQYF. In DNA, the CDR3 is TGTGCCAGCAGCTTAGCGGGAGGCCTTTTCACAGATACGCAGTATTTT.

In its sample, this clonotype was seen many times. The J gene is TRBJ2-5, the V gene TRBV12-3 or TRBV12-4; D tentatively reads TRBD1 or TRBD2 (5 bases each). V was pared by 6 bases and J by 5 bases, with 13 bases between. This CDR3 has 13 residues. Here the CDR3 reads CASSPHEGETQYF. The CDR3 DNA reads TGTGCCAGCAGCCCACATGAGGGGGAGACCCAGTACTTC.

At least ten counts were recorded for this clonotype. The V gene is TRBV7-9, the J gene TRBJ2-1, with D possibly matching TRBD2 (6 bases). Germline CDR1 is SEHNR and CDR2 is FQNEAQ (reference sequence). The CDR3 totals 16 residues. V was trimmed by 2 bases and J by 4 bases, leaving 15 bases between them. CDR3 protein: CASSLNWRDGYNEQFF. CDR3 sequence (DNA): TGTGCCAGCAGCTTAAATTGGCGGGACGGATACAATGAGCAGTTCTTC.

This clonotype was found many times. J is TRBJ1-1 and V is TRBV10-3; D gene unclear. The germline CDR1 and CDR2 sequences are ENHRY and SYGVKD. Between the trimmed V and J ends, which lost 0 bases and 0 bases, there was a span of 11 bases. This CDR3 contains 16 residues. The CDR3 is CAISESPEPVNTEAFF. The CDR3 bases are TGTGCCATCAGTGAGTCGCCTGAACCCGTGAACACTGAAGCTTTCTTT.

This clonotype occurred many times. The rearrangement joins TRBV2 to TRBJ2-1; no clear D. Germline CDR1 reads SNHLY; CDR2 reads FYNNEI. This CDR3 comprises 14 residues. V lost 4 bases and J lost 5, with 12 bases in between. In DNA form, the CDR3 reads TGTGCCAGCAGTGTAAAGGTCGTTGACAATGAGCAGTTCTTC. The encoded protein is CASSVKVVDNEQFF.